These 28 T cell receptor beta chains originate from one sample sequenced in a study of PD-L1 blockade in urothelial cancer. Measured with immunoSEQ multiplex PCR; TCRdb has only the in-frame clones, and not every one. The data show about 43,000 clones, 88% seen once. The sequencing used PBMCs, collected around atezolizumab (anti-PD-L1) treatment. Receptors originate from a woman aged 55-69 years with urothelial cancer.

The J gene is TRBJ2-5, the V gene TRBV7-7, with a weak D call TRBD2 (6 bases). The germline gives CDR1 SSHAT, CDR2 FNYEAQ (reference sequence). The CDR3 runs to 14 residues. Trimming shortened V by 6 bases and J by 2 bases, and 13 bases separated the two germline ends. This chain's CDR3 is CASRLGGRQETQYF. The CDR3 nucleotides read TGTGCCAGCAGGTTGGGAGGCCGGCAAGAGACCCAGTACTTC.

The genes are TRBV7-9 and TRBJ2-3; tentatively, D is TRBD1 (7 bases). The V end was cut by 5 bases, the J end by 10 bases, with 10 bases between. There are 11 residues in the CDR3. CDR1 and CDR2 from the germline V gene are SEHNR and FQNEAQ (reference sequence). The CDR3 loop is CASSQGGPQYF. CDR3 nucleotide sequence: TGTGCCAGCAGCCAGGGGGGACCGCAGTATTTT. Full variable domain (missing parts from reference TRBV7-9 and TRBJ2-3): DTGVSQNPRHKITKRGQNVTFRCDPISEHNRLYWYRQTLGQGPEFLTYFQNEAQLEKSRLLSDRFSAERPKGSFSTLEIQRTEQGDSAMYLCASSQGGPQYFGPGTRLTVL.

The chain employs TRBV4-3 and TRBJ2-2, with 9 bases identical to TRBD2. V was pared by 0 bases and J by 7 bases, with 6 bases of the junction left unmatched. The CDR3 is made up of 16 amino acids. Germline CDR1 is LGHNA and CDR2 is YSLEER. The CDR3 here is CASSQEGGGAGGELFF. CDR3 nucleotides: TGCGCCAGCAGCCAAGAAGGCGGGGGGGCCGGCGGGGAGCTGTTTTTT.

This clone has only one observation. V gene TRBV7-2 combines with J gene TRBJ1-1, with TRBD1 as a possible D gene (5 bases). V was clipped by 6 bases and J by 3 bases, with 11 bases between them. This CDR3 contains 13 residues. Germline CDR1 SGHTA, CDR2 FQGNSA. This CDR3 reads CASRQRGDTEAFF. CDR3 nucleotides: TGTGCCAGCAGACAAAGGGGTGACACTGAAGCTTTCTTT.

This clone was observed at least ten times. This sequence joins TRBV7-8 and TRBJ1-1, with D tentatively TRBD1 (6 bases). Germline CDR1 and CDR2: SGHVS and FQNEAQ. Trimming removed 4 bases at V and 1 base at J, with 16 bases between. This CDR3 region has 16 residues. CDR3 sequence reads: CASSSYRERENTEAFF. CDR3 DNA: TGTGCCAGCAGCTCTTACAGGGAAAGGGAGAACACTGAAGCTTTCTTT.

This sequence joins TRBV15 and TRBJ1-1; D may be TRBD1 (6 bases). Germline assignment: CDR1 LNHNV and CDR2 YYDKDF (reference sequence). V lost 2 bases and J lost 3, with 13 bases in between. This CDR3 region has 15 residues. The CDR3 sequence is CATSRKTEGDTEAFF. CDR3 nucleotide sequence: TGTGCCACCAGCAGAAAAACCGAGGGGGACACTGAAGCTTTCTTT.

This chain uses TRBV19 with TRBJ1-2; 8 bases are a match to TRBD1. V lost 0 bases, J lost 1 base, and 13 bases stayed unmatched. The CDR3 consists of 19 residues. Per the germline V gene, CDR1 is LNHDA and CDR2 is SQIVND (reference sequence). CDR3 residues: CASSIDLVQGATINYGYTF. CDR3 sequence (DNA): TGTGCCAGTAGTATAGATCTCGTCCAGGGGGCTACAATTAACTATGGCTACACCTTC.

CDR3 bases: TGTGCCACCAGCGAGAGAGGTAGTTTCCGAATCTCTGGGGCCAACGTCCTGACTTTC. Translation: CATSERGSFRISGANVLTF. The V gene is TRBV15, the J gene TRBJ2-6; D is uncertain. V dropped 5 bases and J dropped 0 bases, with 20 bases sitting between them. The CDR3 covers 19 residues. Germline values: CDR1 LNHNV, CDR2 YYDKDF (reference sequence).

V usage is TRBV2 and J usage is TRBJ1-3; a weak D match, TRBD1 (6 bases). Trimming removed 5 bases at V and 0 bases at J, with 11 bases between. This CDR3 region has 15 residues. Looked up from germline, CDR1 is SNHLY and CDR2 is FYNNEI. This chain's CDR3 is CASSTWDNSGNTIYF. CDR3 coding DNA: TGTGCCAGCAGTACTTGGGACAACTCTGGAAACACCATATATTTT.

The chain carries TRBV7-9 and TRBJ1-5, with D tentatively TRBD1 (5 bases). Germline CDR1 is SEHNR and CDR2 is FQNEAQ (reference sequence). CDR3 length: 18 residues. V lost 5 bases and J lost 2, with 22 bases in between. CDR3 in amino acids: CASSMWVGGADGNQPQHF. CDR3 DNA sequence: TGTGCCAGCAGCATGTGGGTCGGAGGGGCAGATGGCAATCAGCCCCAGCATTTT.

Notes on this clone: The same CDR3 can be traced to other DNA sequences in this sample. J is TRBJ2-7 and V is TRBV5-1; tentative D call: TRBD1 (5 bases). The CDR3 sequence is 14 residues long. Germline CDR1 is SGHRS and CDR2 is YFSETQ. V lost 4 bases, J lost 1 base, and 12 bases lay in between. CDR3 coding DNA: TGCGCCAGCAGCCTGCTTGGACATTCCTACGAGCAGTACTTC. As protein: CASSLLGHSYEQYF. Combining the CDR3 with reference TRBV5-1 and TRBJ2-7 gives the whole variable domain KAGVTQTPRYLIKTRGQQVTLSCSPISGHRSVSWYQQTPGQGLQFLFEYFSETQRNKGNFPGRFSGRQFSNSRSEMNVSTLELGDSALYLCASSLLGHSYEQYFGPGTRLTVT.

The chain carries TRBV5-6 and TRBJ1-3; D possibly corresponds to TRBD1 (6 bases). Looked up from germline, CDR1 is SGHDT and CDR2 is YYEEEE. V was shortened by 1 base and J by 7 bases, with 24 bases between the two germline ends. The CDR3 consists of 18 residues. The CDR3, as DNA: TGTGCCAGCAGCTTGATAAACCGGGACATACAAATGCCGAACACCATATATTTT. Encoded protein: CASSLINRDIQMPNTIYF.

The rearrangement links TRBV2 to TRBJ1-1, with D perhaps TRBD1 (6 bases). V lost 4 bases, J lost 0 bases, and 18 bases lay in between. This CDR3 region has 17 residues. Germline lookup yields CDR1 SNHLY and CDR2 FYNNEI. CDR3 sequence reads: CASSGTGTTDLNTEAFF. CDR3 coding DNA: TGTGCCAGCAGTGGAACCGGGACAACTGACTTGAACACTGAAGCTTTCTTT.

The chain has TRBV11-2 and TRBJ2-5; 7 bases agree with TRBD2. Losses at the gene ends were 6 bases for V and 0 bases for J; bases not matched to a gene: 7. In germline, CDR1 is SGHAT, CDR2 FQNNGV. This CDR3 contains 15 residues. This CDR3 is CASSSAGVYQETQYF. The CDR3 nucleotides are TGTGCCAGCAGTTCCGCGGGGGTGTACCAAGAGACCCAGTACTTC.

The chain combines TRBV15 with TRBJ1-2, with D possibly being TRBD1 (5 bases). V was trimmed by 5 bases and J by 8 bases, leaving 9 bases between them. The CDR3 length is 11 residues. CDR1 LNHNV and CDR2 YYDKDF come from the germline V gene (reference sequence). CDR3 coding DNA: TGTGCCACCAGCCGGGGGAGGGGCTACACCTTC. It encodes CATSRGRGYTF.

The chain is built from TRBV19 and TRBJ1-2; 9 bases are shared with TRBD1. V was clipped by 6 bases and J by 4 bases; unmatched bases: 6. The CDR3 sequence is 14 residues long. Germline assignment: CDR1 LNHDA and CDR2 SQIVND (reference sequence). CDR3 amino acids: CASRDTGGSYGYTF. CDR3 bases: TGTGCCAGTAGGGACACAGGGGGCAGCTATGGCTACACCTTC. Looking up the rest from reference TRBV19 and TRBJ1-2 gives the full variable domain: DGGITQSPKYLFRKEGQNVTLSCEQNLNHDAMYWYRQDPGQGLRLIYYSQIVNDFQKGDIAEGYSVSREKKESFPLTVTSAQKNPTAFYLCASRDTGGSYGYTFGSGTRLTVV.

This clone was found once. The sample has other DNA sequences that encode this CDR3 too. J is TRBJ1-1 and V is TRBV5-1; 8 bases map to TRBD1. Trimming cost V 0 bases and J 4 bases; bases outside gene matches: 2. This CDR3 is 14 amino acids long. Germline CDR1 is SGHRS and CDR2 is YFSETQ. The CDR3 DNA reads TGCGCCAGCAGCTTGGAAACAGGGGGCACTGAAGCTTTCTTT. This encodes CASSLETGGTEAFF.

This clone appeared once. V is TRBV5-5 and J is TRBJ2-5; a weak D match, TRBD2 (6 bases). The ends were cut back, 0 bases at V and 4 bases at J, with 19 bases in the middle. The CDR3 runs 17 residues. The V gene's germline CDR1 is SGHKS and CDR2 YYEKEE (reference sequence). The CDR3 region has the DNA TGTGCCAGCAGCTTGGGAGTGGGGAGGAGGAGTCGAGAGACCCAGTACTTC. It is translated as CASSLGVGRRSRETQYF.

This clone was counted a single time. The rearrangement joins TRBV28 to TRBJ2-1; 10 positions agree with TRBD2. Germline lookup yields CDR1 MDHEN and CDR2 SYDVKM. This CDR3 has 15 amino acids. J was trimmed by 5 bases and V by 5 bases; bases with no gene match: 6. The CDR3 DNA follows: TGTGCCAGCAGTGAAAGCGGGAGGGTTGACAATGAGCAGTTCTTC. The encoded protein is CASSESGRVDNEQFF.

CDR3 in amino acids: CASSYERLTGELFF. For the CDR3, the DNA is TGTGCCAGCAGCTATGAGCGGCTAACCGGGGAGCTGTTTTTT. The chain couples TRBV5-4 to TRBJ2-2, with D possibly TRBD2 on 5 matching bases. Germline assignment: CDR1 SGHNT and CDR2 YYREEE (reference sequence). The CDR3 is 14 residues long. V lost 3 bases to trimming and J lost 5 bases, with 11 bases between them.

This clone is a singleton in its sample. This chain uses TRBV19 with TRBJ1-1, with TRBD1 matching 10 bases. Germline V gene sequence: CDR1 LNHDA, CDR2 SQIVND (reference sequence). The CDR3 totals 16 residues. V lost 5 bases and J lost 0; bases outside the gene matches: 6. CDR3 nucleotides: TGTGCCAGTAGTGCCAGGGACAGGGGCATGAACACTGAAGCTTTCTTT. This encodes CASSARDRGMNTEAFF.

J is TRBJ2-4 and V is TRBV6-5; the D gene is possibly TRBD2 (5 bases). CDR3 length: 14 residues. CDR1 MNHEY and CDR2 SVGAGI come from the germline V gene. The V end was cut by 0 bases, the J end by 8 bases, with 11 bases between. The CDR3 nucleotides read TGTGCCAGCAGTTACTCCCGGGGTGTGGACATTCAGTACTTC. It specifies CASSYSRGVDIQYF.

The gene calls are TRBV4-3 and TRBJ2-1; no clear D. CDR3 length: 17 residues. V was shortened by 2 bases and J by 7 bases, with 21 bases between the two germline ends. Germline assignment: CDR1 LGHNA and CDR2 YSLEER. CDR3 protein: CASSQHRPNTNRNEQFF. The CDR3 DNA follows: TGCGCCAGCAGCCAACACAGACCGAACACCAATCGGAATGAGCAGTTCTTC.

The chain recombines TRBV5-4 with TRBJ1-4; 7 nucleotides match TRBD1. Trimming at V came to 2 bases and at J to 2 bases, leaving 3 bases not matched to a gene. The CDR3 sequence is 15 residues long. Germline CDR1 reads SGHNT; CDR2 reads YYREEE (reference sequence). The CDR3: CASSLDRVTNEKLFF. The DNA for the CDR3 is TGTGCCAGCAGCTTAGACAGGGTTACTAATGAAAAACTGTTTTTT.

The rearrangement uses TRBV5-1 and TRBJ1-3, with 7 bases identical to TRBD1. CDR3 size: 13 residues. The germline V gene encodes CDR1 SGHRS and CDR2 YFSETQ. V lost 8 bases to trimming and J lost 2 bases; unmatched junction nucleotides: 4. CDR3 coding DNA: TGCGCCAGTTCTCAGGGGGCTGGAAACACCATATATTTT. Protein product: CASSQGAGNTIYF.

The J gene is TRBJ2-1, the V gene TRBV4-3; D is perhaps TRBD1 (5 bases). CDR3 size: 14 residues. CDR1 is LGHNA and CDR2 is YSLEER in the germline V gene. Trimming left V 0 bases short and J 4 bases short, with 7 bases between. The CDR3 DNA follows: TGCGCCAGCAGCCAAGAGGGGCAGTACAATGAGCAGTTCTTC. Protein sequence: CASSQEGQYNEQFF.

The chain carries TRBV19 and TRBJ1-5, with TRBD1 identical over 12 bases. The germline V gene has CDR1 LNHDA and CDR2 SQIVND (reference sequence). V trimming: 6 bases; J trimming: 6 bases; junction bases outside the gene matches: 3. The length of the CDR3 is 14 residues. The CDR3 sequence: CASSGTGGFQPQHF. CDR3 coding DNA: TGTGCCAGTAGCGGGACAGGGGGCTTTCAGCCCCAGCATTTT.

V usage is TRBV28 and J usage is TRBJ2-7; no clear D. The germline CDR1 and CDR2 sequences are MDHEN and SYDVKM. The ends were cut back, 7 bases at V and 6 bases at J, with 19 bases in the middle. The CDR3 contains 14 residues. The CDR3: CASNLVGRVGEQYF. The CDR3 DNA sequence: TGTGCCAGCAACCTGGTAGGTCGGGTCGGCGAGCAGTACTTC.